The next 18 T cell receptor beta chains were all read from a single sample in a study of radiotherapy plus CTLA-4 blockade in lung cancer. The method was immunoSEQ multiplex PCR; TCRdb's version includes in-frame clones alone and lacks a portion of them. The repertoire holds 50,000 to 65,000 clones, with about four fifths as singletons. Sample: peripheral blood, taken from a patient treated with radiotherapy plus ipilimumab. The receptors shown here come from a human donor with non-small cell lung cancer who had a complete response to radiotherapy plus ipilimumab.

The genes are TRBV7-2 and TRBJ1-1; TRBD1 aligns across 7 bases. The CDR3 length is 12 residues. V lost 5 bases, J lost 7 bases, and 4 bases stayed unmatched. The germline V gene encodes CDR1 SGHTA and CDR2 FQGNSA. The CDR3 region is CASSLYRGEAFF. The CDR3 nucleotides read TGTGCCAGCAGCCTATACAGGGGTGAAGCTTTCTTT.

This clone was seen a single time. The genes are TRBV5-1 and TRBJ1-2; D is undetermined. The V end lost 4 bases, the J end lost 4 bases, and 17 bases lay between the germline ends. The V gene's germline CDR1 is SGHRS and CDR2 YFSETQ. This CDR3 region has 15 residues. CDR3 nucleotide sequence: TGCGCCAGCAGCCCTAACCTAAACTCGGGCTATGGCTACACCTTC. Its translation is CASSPNLNSGYGYTF.

This clone was detected only once. The chain uses TRBV11-3 and TRBJ2-6; 8 bases are shared with TRBD1. CDR1 is SGHNT, CDR2 YENEEA, per germline. CDR3 length: 15 residues. Trimming removed 6 bases from V and 4 bases from J; junction bases left unmatched: 5. CDR3 loop: CASSQGAWGANVLTF. CDR3 in DNA: TGTGCCAGCAGTCAGGGGGCGTGGGGGGCCAACGTCCTGACTTTC.

The rearrangement joins TRBV4-1 to TRBJ2-6, with TRBD1 matching over 10 bases. CDR1 and CDR2 (germline): MGHRA, YSYEKL. V shed 4 bases, J shed 2 bases, and the junction held 8 bases outside the gene matches. The CDR3 extends over 18 amino acids. The CDR3 region is CASSPRDRGDPGANVLTF. CDR3 in DNA: TGCGCCAGCAGCCCCCGGGACAGGGGTGATCCTGGGGCCAACGTCCTGACTTTC.

The genes are TRBV4-3 and TRBJ2-5; 9 bases agree with TRBD2. Germline CDR1 is LGHNA and CDR2 is YSLEER. V trimming: 4 bases; J trimming: 7 bases; junction bases outside the gene matches: 13. CDR3 length equals 16 residues. For the CDR3, the DNA is TGCGCCAGCAGCCTAGGCGGGGCGGGAGGGGGGATGACCCAGTACTTC. This gives the protein CASSLGGAGGGMTQYF.

The table lists this clone with a count of one. The chain combines TRBV5-1 with TRBJ1-2; D might be TRBD1 (5 bases). CDR1 is SGHRS and CDR2 is YFSETQ in the germline V gene. The CDR3 has 12 residues. Trimming pared 5 bases from V and 4 bases from J, leaving 9 bases between. This CDR3 reads CASRADSYGYTF. DNA for the CDR3: TGCGCCAGCAGGGCTGACAGCTATGGCTACACCTTC.

The chain uses TRBV27 and TRBJ2-1; 7 bases agree with TRBD2. From germline, CDR1 is MNHEY and CDR2 SMNVEV (reference sequence). V trimming: 5 bases; J trimming: 4 bases; junction bases outside the gene matches: 8. The CDR3 runs to 15 residues. DNA of the CDR3: TGTGCCAGCAGTCCGCCTAGCGGCCTATACAATGAGCAGTTCTTC. This encodes CASSPPSGLYNEQFF.

The V and J genes are TRBV5-1 and TRBJ1-4, with 9 bases that match TRBD1. V lost 2 bases, J lost 6 bases, and 11 bases stayed unmatched. Germline V gene lookup returns CDR1 SGHRS and CDR2 YFSETQ. The CDR3 length is 17 residues. CDR3 bases: TGCGCCAGCAGCTTACAGGGGGCCCCCCTCGGCGATGAAAAACTGTTTTTT. The encoded protein is CASSLQGAPLGDEKLFF.

The V call is TRBV4-1, the J call TRBJ2-1, with D perhaps matching TRBD2 (7 bases). Per germline, CDR1 MGHRA and CDR2 YSYEKL. CDR3 size: 17 residues. Trimming removed 0 bases at V and 4 bases at J, with 16 bases between. The CDR3, as DNA: TGCGCCAGCAGCCAAGATAAGGGGGGGGCGGTGTACAATGAGCAGTTCTTC. Translating it yields CASSQDKGGAVYNEQFF.

The genes are TRBV9 and TRBJ2-3, with D possibly TRBD1 on 6 matching bases. Per germline, CDR1 SGDLS and CDR2 YYNGEE. Trimming removed 3 bases from V and 2 bases from J, with 16 bases in between. The CDR3 covers 16 residues. The CDR3 protein is CASSAGAGRNTDTQYF. CDR3 sequence (DNA): TGTGCCAGCAGCGCAGGGGCAGGGCGAAACACAGATACGCAGTATTTT.

The rearrangement uses TRBV10-2 and TRBJ2-1, with TRBD2 as a possible D gene (5 bases). The V end was cut by 5 bases, the J end by 0 bases, with 11 bases between. This CDR3 has 15 residues. The germline V gene encodes CDR1 WSHSY and CDR2 SAAADI. The CDR3 DNA follows: TGCGCCAGCAGTTCCAGCGGTAGCTCCTACAATGAGCAGTTCTTC. Its translation is CASSSSGSSYNEQFF.

V gene TRBV4-3 combines with J gene TRBJ1-2; no definite D call. The CDR3 runs to 15 residues. Germline CDR1 reads LGHNA; CDR2 reads YSLEER. Trimming shortened V by 0 bases and J by 7 bases, and 15 bases separated the two germline ends. The CDR3 sequence is CASSQDVGGVSGYTF. The CDR3 coding sequence is TGCGCCAGCAGCCAAGACGTCGGCGGGGTCTCTGGCTACACCTTC.

This clone was seen a few times. The genes are TRBV7-8 and TRBJ2-5; 10 bases are shared with TRBD1. Germline V gene data show CDR1 as SGHVS and CDR2 as FQNEAQ. The CDR3 covers 14 residues. V shed 4 bases and J 5 bases; nucleotides not matched to a gene: 4. CDR3 nucleotide sequence: TGTGCCAGCAGCTATAGACAGGGGGCCGAGACCCAGTACTTC. Translated: CASSYRQGAETQYF.

A few counts support this clone. The V call is TRBV7-2, the J call TRBJ2-1, with 15 bases fitting TRBD2. CDR3 length: 18 residues. Germline CDR1 is SGHTA and CDR2 is FQGNSA. V was pared by 4 bases and J by 4 bases, with 8 bases of the junction left unmatched. The CDR3 loop reads CASSSETGTSGRYNEQFF. DNA for the CDR3: TGTGCCAGCAGCTCAGAGACCGGGACTAGCGGGAGGTACAATGAGCAGTTCTTC.

The rearrangement uses TRBV15 and TRBJ2-2, with 9 bases that match TRBD2. With V trimmed by 8 bases and J by 4 bases, 8 bases remained unmatched. CDR1 is LNHNV and CDR2 is YYDKDF in the germline V gene (reference sequence). The CDR3 loop spans 15 amino acids. This CDR3 is CATLAGQSPTGELFF. The CDR3 region has the DNA TGTGCCACCCTAGCGGGACAGTCCCCCACCGGGGAGCTGTTTTTT.

The chain links TRBV27 to TRBJ2-1; TRBD1 matches at 7 bases. From germline, CDR1 is MNHEY and CDR2 SMNVEV (reference sequence). This CDR3 spans 18 amino acids. The ends lost 5 bases at V and 8 bases at J; junction bases unmatched: 21. CDR3 loop: CASSRTGEWTGLIDEQFF. DNA for the CDR3: TGTGCCAGCAGTCGTACTGGTGAGTGGACAGGTCTTATTGATGAGCAGTTCTTC.

The V call is TRBV27, the J call TRBJ2-7, with D maybe TRBD1 (5 bases). CDR1 MNHEY and CDR2 SMNVEV come from the germline V gene (reference sequence). V was clipped by 5 bases and J by 0 bases, with 14 bases between them. This CDR3 contains 15 residues. The CDR3 here is CASSPGLGRSYEQYF. In nucleotides, the CDR3 is TGTGCCAGCAGTCCAGGGTTAGGGCGCTCCTACGAGCAGTACTTC.

The V gene is TRBV30, the J gene TRBJ1-2, with unresolved D. Germline CDR1 is GTSNPN and CDR2 is SVGIG (reference sequence). Deletions cut 0 bases from V and 4 bases from J, with 15 bases between. CDR3 size: 15 residues. In DNA form, the CDR3 reads TGTGCCTGGAGTGTAGAGGCGCGGAGGTTCTATGGCTACACCTTC. Its protein is CAWSVEARRFYGYTF.